Each of the 17 T cell receptor beta chains below was sequenced from the same sample in a study of blood T cell repertoires in COVID-19. The protocol was immunoSEQ multiplex PCR, while the TCRdb copy is restricted to in-frame clones and leaves out a portion. The table shows around 80,000 clones, with around three quarters occurring only once. The specimen was peripheral blood. The origin of the receptors is a man aged 50-59 years with active or convalescent COVID-19.

The chain links TRBV5-4 to TRBJ2-3; 11 nucleotides agree with TRBD2. The CDR3 runs to 15 residues. Germline V gene sequence: CDR1 SGHNT, CDR2 YYREEE (reference sequence). With V trimmed by 5 bases and J by 4 bases, 6 bases remained unmatched. CDR3 protein: CASRSSGGASDTQYF. The CDR3, as DNA: TGTGCCAGCAGGAGTAGCGGGGGGGCCTCAGATACGCAGTATTTT.

This clone was seen once. This rearrangement joins TRBV6-5 to TRBJ2-7, with 9 bases identical to TRBD1. Looked up from germline, CDR1 is MNHEY and CDR2 is SVGAGI. J was trimmed by 5 bases and V by 4 bases; bases with no gene match: 6. This CDR3 region has 14 residues. CDR3 loop: CASSFDRGNHEQYF. The CDR3 DNA reads as TGTGCCAGCAGTTTCGACAGGGGGAACCACGAGCAGTACTTC.

This rearrangement joins TRBV30 to TRBJ2-7, with 10 bases fitting TRBD1. V was clipped by 3 bases and J by 6 bases; unmatched bases: 8. The CDR3 loop spans 14 amino acids. Germline V gene data show CDR1 as GTSNPN and CDR2 as SVGIG (reference sequence). CDR3 nucleotide sequence: TGTGCCTGGAGCCCAGACAGGGGGCAGTTCGAGCAGTACTTC. Translated, it gives CAWSPDRGQFEQYF.

This clone was picked up a small number of times. The chain couples TRBV6-5 to TRBJ2-7; TRBD2 aligns across 8 bases. The length of the CDR3 is 16 residues. The V gene's germline CDR1 is MNHEY and CDR2 SVGAGI. J was trimmed by 2 bases and V by 0 bases; bases with no gene match: 6. CDR3 DNA sequence: TGTGCCAGCAGTTACTCTGTGAATAGCGGGGCCTACGAGCAGTACTTC. Protein product: CASSYSVNSGAYEQYF.

This sequence joins TRBV7-9 and TRBJ1-2; tentative D call: TRBD1 (5 bases). V lost 7 bases and J 6 bases, leaving 12 bases between the germline ends. The germline CDR1 and CDR2 sequences are SEHNR and FQNEAQ (reference sequence). The CDR3 runs to 12 residues. The CDR3 sequence: CASTQGEDGYTF. The CDR3 nucleotides read TGTGCCAGCACCCAAGGGGAGGATGGCTACACCTTC. Full variable domain (missing parts from reference TRBV7-9 and TRBJ1-2): DTGVSQNPRHKITKRGQNVTFRCDPISEHNRLYWYRQTLGQGPEFLTYFQNEAQLEKSRLLSDRFSAERPKGSFSTLEIQRTEQGDSAMYLCASTQGEDGYTFGSGTRLTVV.

The chain recombines TRBV6-2 or TRBV6-3 with TRBJ2-1; 14 bases align to TRBD2. Germline trimming cut 5 bases from V and 9 bases from J; bases unmatched to any gene: 9. Germline V CDR1 and CDR2: MNHEY, SVGEGT. CDR3 length: 16 amino acids. CDR3 nucleotide sequence: TGTGCCAGCAGTCCCTTGACTAGCGGGGGGGCGGTTGAGCAGTTCTTC. This translates into CASSPLTSGGAVEQFF.

This chain connects TRBV19 to TRBJ2-5; 9 bases agree with TRBD1. The J segment lost 5 bases and the V segment lost 5 bases, leaving 9 bases of the junction unmatched. Germline CDR1 and CDR2: LNHDA and SQIVND (reference sequence). This CDR3 comprises 15 residues. CDR3 sequence reads: CASSSQGAQSETQYF. DNA of the CDR3: TGTGCCAGTAGTTCACAGGGGGCCCAATCGGAGACCCAGTACTTC.

This clone was recorded a few times. This chain links TRBV7-8 with TRBJ2-7; 7 bases line up with TRBD1. Germline assignment: CDR1 SGHVS and CDR2 FQNEAQ. This CDR3 comprises 15 residues. V lost 5 bases and J lost 1; bases outside the gene matches: 8. Here the CDR3 DNA reads TGTGCCAGCAGCCTGGGGACAGTGGAGTCCTACGAGCAGTACTTC. Translation: CASSLGTVESYEQYF.

The chain links TRBV2 to TRBJ1-2, with 10 bases lining up with TRBD1. The CDR3 extends over 13 amino acids. Germline values: CDR1 SNHLY, CDR2 FYNNEI. V lost 7 bases, J lost 8 bases, and 7 bases stayed unmatched. The CDR3 nucleotides are TGTGCCAGCAACCTAGGACAGGGGGGAGGCTACACCTTC. This translates into CASNLGQGGGYTF.

The gene calls are TRBV6-6 and TRBJ1-5; 9 bases are shared with TRBD1. The CDR3 is 14 residues long. Germline CDR1 is MNHNY and CDR2 is SVGAGI (reference sequence). J lost 5 bases, V lost 6 bases, and 5 bases had no gene match. The CDR3 DNA is TGTGCCAGCAGCCAACAGGGGGCTGATCAGCCCCAGCATTTT. Translated: CASSQQGADQPQHF.

With respect to this clone: Other nucleotide sequences in the sample specify the same CDR3. The chain is built from TRBV9 and TRBJ1-1; D is unclear. Germline-derived CDR1 and CDR2 are SGDLS and YYNGEE. V lost 4 bases and J lost 1, with 8 bases in between. The CDR3 has 13 residues. Here the CDR3 reads CASSPRGNTEAFF. CDR3 coding DNA: TGTGCCAGCAGCCCAAGAGGGAACACTGAAGCTTTCTTT.

In the case of this clone: The junction departs from germline at one end; a sequencing error may be responsible. The chain has TRBV6-1 and TRBJ2-1; 9 bases agree with TRBD2. Per the germline V gene, CDR1 is MNHNS and CDR2 is SASEGT. There are 15 residues in the CDR3. CDR3 DNA: TGTGCCAGCAGTAAAGCGGGGGGCTCCTACAATGAGCAGTTCTTC. Amino acids: CASSKAGGSYNEQFF.

This chain links TRBV7-9 with TRBJ1-1; D unresolved. Trimming took 1 base from V and 0 from J, leaving 6 bases between them. The CDR3 sequence is 14 residues long. Germline CDR1 reads SEHNR; CDR2 reads FQNEAQ (reference sequence). The DNA of the CDR3 is TGTGCCAGCAGCTTAGTAGGAGTGAACACTGAAGCTTTCTTT. As protein: CASSLVGVNTEAFF. Full variable domain (remainder filled in from reference TRBV7-9 and TRBJ1-1): DTGVSQNPRHKITKRGQNVTFRCDPISEHNRLYWYRQTLGQGPEFLTYFQNEAQLEKSRLLSDRFSAERPKGSFSTLEIQRTEQGDSAMYLCASSLVGVNTEAFFGQGTRLTVV.

This clone was picked up a small number of times. The rearrangement links TRBV4-1 to TRBJ1-2; TRBD1 might be the D (5 bases). This CDR3 contains 11 residues. Trimming removed 5 bases at V and 4 bases at J, with 5 bases between. Germline loops: CDR1 MGHRA, CDR2 YSYEKL. For the CDR3, the DNA is TGCGCCAGCAGCACAGGCTATGGCTACACCTTC. Its translation is CASSTGYGYTF.

The chain employs TRBV10-3 and TRBJ1-1; perhaps TRBD1 as D (5 bases). The CDR3 is made up of 13 amino acids. V lost 9 bases and J lost 1, with 12 bases in between. From germline, CDR1 is ENHRY and CDR2 SYGVKD. CDR3 loop: CAIPREPNTEAFF. CDR3 sequence (DNA): TGTGCCATTCCCAGGGAACCGAACACTGAAGCTTTCTTT.

V gene TRBV9 combines with J gene TRBJ2-1; 9 nucleotides match TRBD2. J lost 7 bases, V lost 1 base, and 6 bases had no gene match. Germline CDR1 SGDLS, CDR2 YYNGEE. CDR3 length equals 15 residues. The CDR3 sequence is CASSVTSGGFNEQFF. The CDR3 nucleotides read TGTGCCAGCAGCGTAACCAGCGGGGGGTTTAATGAGCAGTTCTTC.

The chain links TRBV20-1 to TRBJ1-6, with 12 bases fitting TRBD1. The J segment lost 9 bases and the V segment lost 3 bases, leaving 15 bases of the junction unmatched. The CDR3 has 18 residues. Germline V CDR1 and CDR2: DFQATT, SNEGSKA (reference sequence). For the CDR3, the DNA is TGCAGTGCTAGTTCTAGCCTACCGGGACAGGGGGCGAGTTCACCCCTCCACTTT. As protein: CSASSSLPGQGASSPLHF.